The clone carrying this T cell receptor beta chain was found many times. Its matching antigen is unknown. TCRdb recomputed calls from the RACE reads with MiXCR, one row per CDR3 protein. The sample has 280,000 or so distinct CDR3 sequences; 7.5% to 9% are singletons. CDR1 is MNHEY and CDR2 is SVGAGI in the germline V gene. Trimming took 5 bases from V and 0 from J, leaving 15 bases between them. This CDR3 comprises 16 residues. These data belong to a study of human T cells and chemical hapten exposure. Study context: All patients underwent weekly scalp dosing with diphenylcyclopropenone for the full approximately 25-week study. The cohort included alopecia areata under or over 50% scalp, totalis and universalis. General study points: Expanded TCRs were compared with controls, and the expanded TCRs formed significantly more large CDR3 similarity clusters.

Time point specified: pre-sensitization, week 0. Treatment of the sample: therapeutic diphenylcyclopropenone sensitization with weekly scalp DPC. This TCR was recovered from a man aged 18 to 29 with alopecia areata. Some clones in this sample may be carry-over from other donors' samples. This chain links TRBV6-5 with TRBJ2-3; possibly TRBD1 for D (6 bases). The sequences come from whole blood, collected in connection with sensitization to the hapten diphenylcyclopropenone (DPC). CDR3 in DNA: TGTGCCAGCAGTAAGGGGACATTATCTAGCACAGATACGCAGTATTTT. Protein: CASSKGTLSSTDTQYF.